Listed here is a single T cell receptor (beta chain). This specimen belongs to a study of blood T cells in healthy people across ages. Deletions cut 4 bases from V and 7 bases from J, with 18 bases between. This CDR3 is 15 amino acids long. Germline V gives CDR1 LGHNA, CDR2 YNFKEQ. Using a J-beta primer mix together with a sample-barcoded 5' primer, a second PCR was run for roughly 6 to 11 cycles. Each single sample gave us at least 2.5 million CDR3-containing paired-end reads. Each CDR3 protein is one row after TCRdb ran MiXCR on the 5' RACE reads. This sample has 1.8 million or so distinct CDR3 sequences, with about 39% found just once.

The V call is TRBV4-2, the J call TRBJ2-3, with a tentative D call TRBD2 (6 bases). The sequencing sample was made of blood. This TCR came from a human donor in good health. CDR3 sequence: CASSLGLAMGNTQYF. Written as DNA, the CDR3 is TGTGCCAGCAGCCTGGGGCTAGCGATGGGAAATACGCAGTATTTT.